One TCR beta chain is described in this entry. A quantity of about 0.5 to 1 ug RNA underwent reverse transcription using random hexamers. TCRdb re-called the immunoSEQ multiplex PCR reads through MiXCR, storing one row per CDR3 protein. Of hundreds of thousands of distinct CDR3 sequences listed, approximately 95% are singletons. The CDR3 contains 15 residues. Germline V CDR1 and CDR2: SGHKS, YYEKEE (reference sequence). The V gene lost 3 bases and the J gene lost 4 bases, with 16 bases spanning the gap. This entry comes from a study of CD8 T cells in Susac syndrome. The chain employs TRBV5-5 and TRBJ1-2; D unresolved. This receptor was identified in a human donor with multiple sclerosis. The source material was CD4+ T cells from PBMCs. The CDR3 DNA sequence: TGTGCCAGCAGCTCGAGGGCGGATGTCATCTATGGCTACACCTTC. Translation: CASSSRADVIYGYTF.